The source of this T cell receptor (beta chain) is a study of blood T cell repertoires in COVID-19 (dated by TCRdb to 2018 to 2020). In the study overall: Samples covering the acute and convalescent phases of COVID-19 were provided by collaborators in the United States, Italy and Spain. The material from the prospective study consisted of cDNA or gDNA derived from T cells, B-cell-depleted T cells, or PBMCs. The dataset comprised deeply sampled blood TCRbeta repertoires from subjects exposed to, actively infected with, or recovered from COVID-19. The repertoires were released in a freely available public database intended as a resource for research on the immune response to SARS-CoV-2. The samples were drawn from the first 160 participants of the ongoing ImmuneRACE study and from more than 1,000 subjects provided by 6 global collaborators. Nearly every sample came with metadata listing a de-identified subject ID, COVID-19 status, age in years and sex. Where available, HLA class I and class II types were taken from metadata supplied by the sample provider and were not determined by assay-based typing. Broader findings and caveats from the paper: How much clinical and demographic metadata was included differed by source and by participant, and the metadata was provided uncurated.

TCRbeta CDR3 regions were amplified from genomic DNA using the immunoSEQ Assay, a bias-controlled multiplex PCR. The study's own analysis went as follows. The number of nucleated cells in each sample was estimated from the amplification of reference gene primers within the assay. To quantify the absolute abundance of each unique TCRbeta CDR3 rearrangement, sequence reads were collapsed and filtered. For each sample, productive Simpson clonality was calculated as the square root of Simpson's diversity index across productive rearrangements. The clones in this table, taken by TCRdb from immuneACCESS, are in-frame only. Not every clone is retained; where verified, under half of the shortfall comes from an unresolved V gene, and the cause of the rest is unknown. The V and J calls and clone size are taken from that table; D and trimming were inferred from the DNA. This sample has over 70,000 clones in its table, and approximately 93% of those were observed once. The ten largest clonotypes hold 2.5% to 3% of the sample.

Trimming takes 3 bases from V and 2 bases from J, and the germline ends sit 12 bases apart. CDR1 and CDR2 are read off the germline V gene as SGHDT and YYEEEE. Inclusive of the bounding cysteine and phenylalanine, the CDR3 is 15 residues long. Only the CDR3 part of the read is kept: 45 bases, read in frame from the first base. In Seattle, one collaborating source enrolled patients while the infection was active and tracked those patients longitudinally over the course of disease. Collaborating institutions collected whole blood in K2EDTA tubes following their own protocols. For TCRbeta analysis, collaborators shipped samples in one of three forms: frozen whole blood, isolated PBMCs, or DNA extracted from either of those sample types. A word on this clone: This clone's antigen is unknown. Per-nucleotide qualities are absent, and no much larger clonotype sits a single base away.

The V and J genes are TRBV5-6 and TRBJ2-1; the D gene is perhaps TRBD1, from 6 matching bases. This clonotype was sampled from a man aged 50 or older with COVID-19, enrolled during active disease. Sequencing used peripheral blood. The sequence in DNA is TGTGCCAGCAGCTGGGACACTGAGCCCTACAATGAGCAGTTCTTC. This gives the protein CASSWDTEPYNEQFF.